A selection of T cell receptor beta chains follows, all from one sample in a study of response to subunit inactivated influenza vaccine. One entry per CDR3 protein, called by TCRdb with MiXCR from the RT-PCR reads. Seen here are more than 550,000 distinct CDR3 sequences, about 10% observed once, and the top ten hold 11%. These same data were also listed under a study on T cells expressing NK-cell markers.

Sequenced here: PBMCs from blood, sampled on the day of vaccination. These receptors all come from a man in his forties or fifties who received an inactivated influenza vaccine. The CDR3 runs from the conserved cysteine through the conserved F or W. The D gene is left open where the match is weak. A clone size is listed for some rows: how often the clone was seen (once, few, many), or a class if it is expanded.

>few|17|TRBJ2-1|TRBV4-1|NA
TGCGCCAGCAGCCAAGCTCGAGGGGGAGGTACCTACAATGAGCAGTTCTTC
CASSQARGGGTYNEQFF
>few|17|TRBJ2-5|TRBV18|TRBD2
TGTGCCAGCTCACCACCGACTAGCGGAGGGGGTCAAGAGACCCAGTACTTC
CASSPPTSGGGQETQYF
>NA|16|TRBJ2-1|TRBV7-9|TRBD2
TGTGCCAGCAGCAGACCGGGACTAGCGGTTCTGGATGAGCAGTTCTTC
CASSRPGLAVLDEQFF
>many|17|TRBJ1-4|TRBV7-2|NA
TGTGCCAGCAGCTTATTTGCGTTGGCGGCAACTAATGAAAAACTGTTTTTT
CASSLFALAATNEKLFF
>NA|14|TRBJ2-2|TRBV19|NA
TGTGCCAGTGCCCCCCAGAGGAACACCGGGGAGCTGTTTTTT
CASAPQRNTGELFF
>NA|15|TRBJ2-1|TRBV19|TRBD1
TGTGCCAGTACCTACGGGACAGGGGTGTACAATGAGCAGTTCTTC
CASTYGTGVYNEQFF
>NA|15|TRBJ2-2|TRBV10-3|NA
TGTGCCATCAGTGAGTCGGCAGGGGTAATCGGGGAGCTGTTTTTT
CAISESAGVIGELFF
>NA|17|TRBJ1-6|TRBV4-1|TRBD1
TGCGCCAGCAGCCAAGCACGGACAGGGAACTATAATTCACCCCTCCACTTT
CASSQARTGNYNSPLHF
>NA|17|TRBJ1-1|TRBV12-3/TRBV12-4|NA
TGTGCCAGCAGTTTAGATGGGGAGAAGGAGGTTCACACTGAAGCTTTCTTT
CASSLDGEKEVHTEAFF
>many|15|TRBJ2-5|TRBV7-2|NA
TGTGCCAGCAGCTACGGACTAAAGATACAAGAGACCCAGTACTTC
CASSYGLKIQETQYF
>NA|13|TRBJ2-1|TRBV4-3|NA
TGCGCCAGCAGCCAAGATCTCGGGAACGAGCAGTTCTTC
CASSQDLGNEQFF
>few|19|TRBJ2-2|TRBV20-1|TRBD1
TGCAGTGCTAGAGGCCGGACAGGGGCCGTTGTGAGTAGCACCGGGGAGCTGTTTTTT
CSARGRTGAVVSSTGELFF
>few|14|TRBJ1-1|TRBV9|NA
TGTGCCAGCAGCAGCGGCAGTACCGACACTGAAGCTTTCTTT
CASSSGSTDTEAFF
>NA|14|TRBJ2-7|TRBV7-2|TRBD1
TGTGCCAGCAGCGGGCGGACAGGTTACTACGAGCAGTACTTC
CASSGRTGYYEQYF
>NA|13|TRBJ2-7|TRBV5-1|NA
TGCGCCAGCAGCTGGGACGGTAGCTACGAGCAGTACTTC
CASSWDGSYEQYF
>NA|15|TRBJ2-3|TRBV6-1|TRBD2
TGTGCCAGCAGCAATAGCGGGAGAAGCACAGATACGCAGTATTTT
CASSNSGRSTDTQYF
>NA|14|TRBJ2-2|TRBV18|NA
TGTGCCAGCTCAAAGCAGTGGGACACCGGGGAGCTGTTTTTT
CASSKQWDTGELFF